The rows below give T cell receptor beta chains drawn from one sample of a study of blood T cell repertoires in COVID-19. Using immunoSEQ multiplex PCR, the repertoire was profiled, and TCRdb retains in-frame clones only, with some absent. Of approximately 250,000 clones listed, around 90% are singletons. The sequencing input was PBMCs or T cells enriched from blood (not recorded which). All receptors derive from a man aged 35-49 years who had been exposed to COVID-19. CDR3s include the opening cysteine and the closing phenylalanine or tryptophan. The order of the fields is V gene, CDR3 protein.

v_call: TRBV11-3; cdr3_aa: CASSPTAIHPTGELFF
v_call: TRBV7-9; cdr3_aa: CASHVGGKEKLFF
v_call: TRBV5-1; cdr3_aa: CASGDSSRGYTF
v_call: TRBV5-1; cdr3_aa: CASSSGTGGDEQYF
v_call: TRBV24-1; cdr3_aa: CATSDRGQETQYF
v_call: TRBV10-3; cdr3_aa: CAIKSRGGDQETQYF
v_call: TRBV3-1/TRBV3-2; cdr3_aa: CASSQDVALSSYEQYF
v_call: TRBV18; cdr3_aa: CASSPLTSGRAGSTDTQYF
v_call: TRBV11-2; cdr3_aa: CASSRTGDQPQHF
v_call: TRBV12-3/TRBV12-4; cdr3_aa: CASSSTGDGYTF
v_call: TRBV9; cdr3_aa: CASSVGTDFSGNTIYF
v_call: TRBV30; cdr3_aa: CAWGQGGTIYF
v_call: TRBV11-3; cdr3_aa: CASSLYYEQYF
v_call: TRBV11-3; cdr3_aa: CASSRDTGVADTQYF
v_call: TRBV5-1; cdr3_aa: CASSLVLAGDEQFF
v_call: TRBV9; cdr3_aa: CASSATSSPGNEQFF
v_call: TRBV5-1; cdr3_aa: CASSLEGGSGANVLTF
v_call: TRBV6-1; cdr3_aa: CASSEYSSGTEAFF
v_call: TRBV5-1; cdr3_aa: CASSLQDLPNEKLFF
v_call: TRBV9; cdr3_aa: CASSGTTGDGEQYF
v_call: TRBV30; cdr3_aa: CAWSVAGGELFF
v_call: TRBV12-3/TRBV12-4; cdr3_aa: CASSLGQQETQYF